The rows below give T cell receptor beta chains drawn from one sample of a study of identical twins. From the 5' RACE reads, TCRdb called clonotypes with MiXCR, one entry per CDR3 protein. The data hold under 1 million distinct CDR3 sequences, with 9% to 15% observed a single time. The sample was also reused in another study, on yellow fever vaccine responses in identical twins.

Material for sequencing was PBMCs. Every receptor here comes from a woman between 18 and 30 years old in good health. Each CDR3 is given with its conserved first and last residue. Fields, in order: V gene, clone size, D gene, J gene, CDR3 protein, CDR3 DNA. The D gene is left open where the match is weak. A clone size is listed for some rows: how often the clone was seen (once, few, many), or a class if it is expanded.

TRBV12-3/TRBV12-4	many	TRBD1	TRBJ2-2	CASTLEGAVRGTGELFF	TGTGCCAGCACCTTAGAGGGGGCAGTCCGTGGCACCGGGGAGCTGTTTTTT
TRBV20-1	few	-	TRBJ2-7	CSARSFSSYEQYF	TGCAGTGCTAGATCCTTTAGCTCCTACGAGCAGTACTTC
TRBV20-1	-	TRBD2	TRBJ2-1	CNVIAGENNEQFF	TGCAACGTCATAGCGGGAGAAAACAATGAGCAGTTCTTC
TRBV2	-	TRBD2	TRBJ2-7	CASSALAREMGEQYF	TGTGCCAGCTCCGCCCTTGCGCGGGAGATGGGCGAGCAGTACTTC
TRBV7-9	many	-	TRBJ2-7	CASSLQDLSYEQYF	TGTGCCAGCAGCTTACAGGACCTTTCCTACGAGCAGTACTTC
TRBV20-1	-	-	TRBJ2-1	CSAKDYSRNEQFF	TGCAGTGCGAAAGACTATAGCAGAAATGAGCAGTTCTTC
TRBV28	-	TRBD1	TRBJ1-1	CASTSATGGVSEAFF	TGTGCCAGCACCTCGGCGACAGGGGGAGTGAGTGAAGCTTTCTTT
TRBV3-1	few	-	TRBJ2-2	CASSPVSYTGELFF	TGTGCCAGCAGCCCCGTCAGTTACACCGGGGAGCTGTTTTTT
TRBV15	few	TRBD1	TRBJ2-3	CATSRDSGQGKDTQYF	TGTGCCACCAGCAGAGATAGCGGACAGGGAAAAGATACGCAGTATTTT
TRBV7-8	few	-	TRBJ2-3	CASSSGRGGTDTQYF	TGTGCCAGCAGCTCAGGGAGGGGGGGCACAGATACGCAGTATTTT
TRBV6-5	few	-	TRBJ2-7	CASSFDKNYEQYF	TGTGCCAGCAGTTTTGACAAGAACTACGAGCAGTACTTC
TRBV5-4	-	TRBD2	TRBJ2-3	CASTEKSGRADTQYF	TGTGCCAGCACCGAGAAGAGCGGGAGGGCAGATACGCAGTATTTT
TRBV12-3/TRBV12-4	-	-	TRBJ2-6	CAGSGPQSGANVLTF	TGTGCCGGATCAGGGCCCCAGTCTGGGGCCAACGTCCTGACTTTC
TRBV27	few	TRBD2	TRBJ2-5	CASSSLGVGTSFHETQYF	TGTGCCAGCAGCAGTTTAGGGGTGGGGACTAGTTTCCATGAGACCCAGTACTTC
TRBV5-1	-	TRBD2	TRBJ2-1	CASIPLAGTYNEQFF	TGCGCCAGCATACCATTAGCGGGAACCTACAATGAGCAGTTCTTC
TRBV24-1	-	-	TRBJ2-1	CATSDGVNEQFF	TGTGCCACCAGCGACGGCGTCAATGAGCAGTTCTTC
TRBV11-2	many	TRBD2	TRBJ2-7	CASSSGLAGPYEQYF	TGTGCCAGCAGTTCGGGACTAGCGGGACCGTACGAGCAGTACTTC
TRBV5-1	many	-	TRBJ1-1	CASSFAGTLNTEAFF	TGCGCCAGCAGCTTCGCGGGGACCCTCAACACTGAAGCTTTCTTT
TRBV5-1	-	-	TRBJ2-1	CASSFTGRDYNEQFF	TGCGCCAGCAGCTTTACAGGGAGAGATTACAATGAGCAGTTCTTC
TRBV7-7	many	TRBD2	TRBJ2-3	CASSPGTSGRTDTQYF	TGTGCCAGCAGCCCCGGGACTAGCGGGAGAACAGATACGCAGTATTTT
TRBV3-1	-	-	TRBJ2-4	CAICSSLGGQPLAKNIQYF	TGTGCCATCTGTTCCTCTCTCGGGGGACAACCACTAGCCAAAAACATTCAGTACTTC
TRBV29-1	-	-	TRBJ2-7	CSVRLYGAYEQYF	TGCAGCGTTCGACTTTACGGAGCCTACGAGCAGTACTTC
TRBV10-3	many	-	TRBJ2-3	CAIRQTDTQYF	TGTGCCATCAGGCAGACAGATACGCAGTATTTT
TRBV27	few	-	TRBJ2-2	CASSSSGAGDTGELFF	TGTGCCAGCAGTTCATCAGGGGCGGGAGACACCGGGGAGCTGTTTTTT
TRBV4-1	many	-	TRBJ1-1	CASSQFYRTELNTEAFF	TGCGCCAGCAGCCAATTTTATAGAACAGAACTGAACACTGAAGCTTTCTTT
TRBV20-1	many	TRBD1	TRBJ2-5	CSAREGTGGETQYF	TGCAGTGCTAGAGAGGGGACAGGGGGCGAGACCCAGTACTTC
TRBV7-9	few	TRBD2	TRBJ2-3	CASSLESAGVSDTQYF	TGTGCCAGCAGCTTAGAGTCAGCGGGAGTATCAGATACGCAGTATTTT
TRBV7-4	few	-	TRBJ2-1	CASSLGLQGTYPAYNEQFF	TGTGCCAGCAGCTTAGGGCTCCAGGGGACCTACCCAGCCTACAATGAGCAGTTCTTC
TRBV6-4	few	TRBD2	TRBJ2-3	CASAPGTSESRGTQYF	TGTGCCAGCGCCCCTGGGACTAGCGAAAGTCGCGGTACGCAGTATTTT
TRBV6-2/TRBV6-3	few	TRBD1	TRBJ2-5	CASSYSIWGTGTGETQYF	TGTGCCAGCAGTTACTCGATTTGGGGAACAGGGACAGGAGAGACCCAGTACTTC
TRBV4-2	few	-	TRBJ2-3	CASSQEEADTQYF	TGTGCCAGCAGCCAAGAAGAAGCAGATACGCAGTATTTT
TRBV4-2	few	-	TRBJ1-1	CASSPWTFMNTEAFF	TGTGCCAGCAGCCCGTGGACCTTTATGAACACTGAAGCTTTCTTT
TRBV19	-	-	TRBJ2-3	CASSIMGRPTDTQYF	TGTGCCAGTAGTATTATGGGGAGGCCCACAGATACGCAGTATTTT
TRBV6-1	-	-	TRBJ1-3	CASSPAYTNTIYF	TGTGCCAGCAGTCCAGCATATACCAACACCATATATTTT
TRBV11-2	few	-	TRBJ1-2	CASRTLTGLGYGYTF	TGTGCCAGCAGAACCCTCACGGGGTTAGGGTATGGCTACACCTTC
TRBV2	few	-	TRBJ2-1	CASSESFVGEQFF	TGTGCCAGCAGTGAATCCTTCGTGGGTGAGCAGTTCTTC
TRBV29-1	few	-	TRBJ2-7	CSVEVTRAEQYF	TGCAGCGTTGAGGTTACCAGAGCCGAGCAGTACTTC
TRBV6-5	-	-	TRBJ1-2	CASSSVYGPMNYGYTF	TGTGCCAGCAGTTCCGTCTACGGACCGATGAACTATGGCTACACCTTC
TRBV2	-	-	TRBJ2-5	CASSGFVKEKETQYF	TGTGCCAGCAGTGGTTTTGTCAAGGAAAAAGAGACCCAGTACTTC
TRBV12-3/TRBV12-4	-	TRBD1	TRBJ2-2	CASSPRDRVAGELFF	TGTGCCAGCAGTCCCCGGGACAGGGTCGCCGGGGAGCTGTTTTTT
TRBV11-2	-	TRBD1	TRBJ2-7	CASSKTYPESRGLFLYEQYF	TGTGCCAGCAGCAAAACTTACCCTGAGTCCAGGGGGCTATTTCTCTACGAGCAGTACTTC
TRBV27	-	TRBD2	TRBJ2-1	CASTPILAGGHNEQFF	TGTGCCAGCACCCCGATCCTAGCGGGGGGGCACAATGAGCAGTTCTTC
TRBV3-1	-	-	TRBJ1-2	CASSQGDSLIYGYTF	TGTGCCAGCAGCCAAGGAGACAGTCTCATCTATGGCTACACCTTC
TRBV20-1	few	-	TRBJ2-3	CSATPGVDTQYF	TGCAGTGCTACTCCCGGGGTGGATACGCAGTATTTT
TRBV10-1	-	-	TRBJ2-2	CASSEWLITGELFF	TGCGCCAGCAGTGAGTGGCTGATCACCGGGGAGCTGTTTTTT
TRBV18	few	-	TRBJ1-1	CASSPRSVNTEAFF	TGTGCCAGCTCACCACGTTCGGTGAACACTGAAGCTTTCTTT
TRBV29-1	-	TRBD1	TRBJ2-3	CSTRGQGAPDTQYF	TGCAGCACACGAGGGCAGGGGGCGCCGGATACGCAGTATTTT
TRBV27	-	TRBD2	TRBJ2-2	CASSLTGTTSTGELFF	TGTGCCAGCAGTTTAACCGGGACTACCAGCACCGGGGAGCTGTTTTTT
TRBV20-1	-	TRBD2	TRBJ2-3	CSARRVAGKGTDTQYF	TGCAGTGCTAGACGGGTAGCGGGAAAGGGGACAGATACGCAGTATTTT
TRBV24-1	-	TRBD2	TRBJ2-1	CATSSGGKYNEQFF	TGTGCCACCTCTAGCGGGGGGAAATACAATGAGCAGTTCTTC
TRBV20-1	many	-	TRBJ2-5	CSASSSESPQETQYF	TGCAGTGCTAGCAGCTCAGAATCACCTCAAGAGACCCAGTACTTC
TRBV10-3	few	TRBD2	TRBJ2-1	CAISTGGYNEQFF	TGTGCCATCTCCACGGGGGGATACAATGAGCAGTTCTTC
TRBV4-1	few	-	TRBJ2-7	CASSQGVRVRFEQYF	TGCGCCAGCAGCCAAGGGGTCCGGGTTCGATTCGAGCAGTACTTC
TRBV7-9	many	-	TRBJ2-5	CASSGPETQYF	TGTGCCAGCAGTGGACCCGAGACCCAGTACTTC
TRBV7-9	-	-	TRBJ2-5	CASSFEASQGGQYF	TGTGCCAGCAGCTTCGAGGCCAGCCAAGGGGGCCAGTACTTC